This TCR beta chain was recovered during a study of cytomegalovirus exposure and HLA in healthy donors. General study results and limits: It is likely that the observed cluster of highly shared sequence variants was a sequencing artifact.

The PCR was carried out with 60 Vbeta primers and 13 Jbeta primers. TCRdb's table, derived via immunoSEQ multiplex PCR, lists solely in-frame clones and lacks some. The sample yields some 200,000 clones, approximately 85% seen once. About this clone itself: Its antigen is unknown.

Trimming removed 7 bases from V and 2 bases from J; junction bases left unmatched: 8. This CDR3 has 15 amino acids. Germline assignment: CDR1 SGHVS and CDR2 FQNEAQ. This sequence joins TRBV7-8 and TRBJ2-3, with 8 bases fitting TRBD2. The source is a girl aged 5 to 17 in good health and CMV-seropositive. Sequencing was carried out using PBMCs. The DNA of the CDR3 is TGTGCCAGCACCGACCGGGGGGGCTTCACAGATACGCAGTATTTT. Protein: CASTDRGGFTDTQYF.